Each of the 30 T cell receptor beta chains below was sequenced from the same sample in a study of CD8+CD57+ T cells in acquired aplastic anemia. Genomic DNA provided the template from which TCR beta VDJ and CDR3 profiles were obtained. TCRdb itself ran the reads through MiXCR, one entry per CDR3 protein. The table has around 500,000 distinct CDR3 sequences, around 32% seen once. In patients chosen for sequencing, flow cytometry had shown CD8+CD57+ cell expansion. Sequencing used sorted CD4+, CD8+, or CD8+CD57+ T cells (not recorded which) from PBMCs. The source of these receptors is a human donor with aplastic anemia.

This chain links TRBV25-1 with TRBJ1-2; 7 bases are shared with TRBD1. In germline, CDR1 is MGHDK, CDR2 SYGVNS. The CDR3 totals 14 residues. J lost 12 bases, V lost 4 bases, and 14 bases had no gene match. This CDR3 is CASSVTGTFADHTF. The CDR3 DNA reads TGTGCCAGCAGTGTGACAGGGACCTTTGCTGACCACACCTTC.

This clonotype has a single count. V gene TRBV13 combines with J gene TRBJ2-7; no definite D call. V was shortened by 0 bases and J by 3 bases, with 12 bases between the two germline ends. This CDR3 is 15 amino acids long. Germline assignment: CDR1 PRHDT and CDR2 FYEKMQ (reference sequence). Written as DNA, the CDR3 is TGTGCCAGCAGCTTAGGGAACAGAGGTAGCTACGAGCAGTACTTC. Protein product: CASSLGNRGSYEQYF.

This clonotype was recorded many times. This sequence joins TRBV7-6 and TRBJ1-5; D is unclear. Germline-derived CDR1 and CDR2 are SGHVS and FNYEAQ. This CDR3 contains 15 residues. V lost 5 bases and J 9 bases, leaving 20 bases between the germline ends. This CDR3 reads CASSPTRGPYRPQHF. The CDR3 nucleotides are TGTGCCAGCAGCCCTACGCGCGGGCCTTACCGGCCCCAGCATTTT.

The chain employs TRBV9 and TRBJ1-1; D gene uncertain. V was pared by 5 bases and J by 0 bases, with 11 bases between. The germline V gene has CDR1 SGDLS and CDR2 YYNGEE. CDR3 size: 14 residues. The CDR3 sequence: CASREADLNTEAFF. CDR3 DNA sequence: TGTGCCAGCAGGGAGGCAGACCTGAACACTGAAGCTTTCTTT.

This sequence joins TRBV2 and TRBJ2-3; 9 bases align to TRBD2. This CDR3 is 12 amino acids long. Germline CDR1 and CDR2: SNHLY and FYNNEI. V lost 8 bases, J lost 5 bases, and 2 bases stayed unmatched. The CDR3 sequence: CASGREGDTQYF. CDR3 bases: TGTGCCAGCGGGCGGGAGGGAGATACGCAGTATTTT.

This clonotype was detected only a few times. The chain employs TRBV20-1 and TRBJ1-5; TRBD1 might be the D (6 bases). Per germline, CDR1 DFQATT and CDR2 SNEGSKA (reference sequence). The CDR3 runs 14 residues. Trimming took off 3 bases at V and 6 bases at J, with 15 bases between the two ends. This CDR3 is CSASGQGSFQPQHF. DNA of the CDR3: TGCAGTGCTAGCGGGCAGGGGAGTTTTCAGCCCCAGCATTTT.

V is TRBV3-1 and J is TRBJ1-6; D possibly corresponds to TRBD1 (5 bases). This CDR3 is built from 14 residues. Trimming took off 4 bases at V and 7 bases at J, with 11 bases between the two ends. The germline CDR1 and CDR2 sequences are LGHDT and YNNKEL (reference sequence). The CDR3 spells CASSPQGGNSPLHF. The CDR3 nucleotides are TGTGCCAGCAGCCCCCAGGGAGGCAATTCACCCCTCCACTTT.

The table lists this clonotype with a count of one. The rearrangement links TRBV7-2 to TRBJ2-1; 7 bases map to TRBD2. Germline lookup yields CDR1 SGHTA and CDR2 FQGNSA. The CDR3 is 15 residues long. The junction had 2 bases not matched to a gene; V was cut back by 0 bases and J by 3 bases. The CDR3 region is CASSLAGEGYNEQFF. DNA for the CDR3: TGTGCCAGCAGCTTAGCGGGGGAGGGCTACAATGAGCAGTTCTTC.

This clonotype showed up many times. The gene calls are TRBV10-2 and TRBJ1-2; 10 bases are shared with TRBD1. V lost 6 bases to trimming and J lost 6 bases; unmatched junction nucleotides: 4. This CDR3 contains 13 residues. Per germline, CDR1 WSHSY and CDR2 SAAADI. CDR3 coding DNA: TGCGCCAGCAGGGGGACAGGGGTCAATGGCTACACCTTC. Its translation: CASRGTGVNGYTF.

In regard to this clonotype: The junction does not match germline at one end; this may be a read error. CDR3 sequence (DNA): TGCGCCAGCAGCGGAGAGAACACTGAAGCTTCCTTT. Translation: CASSGENTEASF. The chain combines TRBV5-1 with TRBJ1-1; D gene uncertain. Looked up from germline, CDR1 is SGHRS and CDR2 is YFSETQ. The CDR3 has 12 residues.

There are many counts of this clonotype. The DNA for the CDR3 is TGCAGTGCTGCGAGGACAGGTTATGGCTACACCTTC. It is translated as CSAARTGYGYTF. This sequence joins TRBV20-1 and TRBJ1-2; 7 bases fit TRBD1. The CDR3 spans 12 residues. The germline gives CDR1 DFQATT, CDR2 SNEGSKA (reference sequence). Trimming cost V 5 bases and J 5 bases; bases outside gene matches: 5.

This clonotype was seen at least ten times. The chain joins TRBV20-1 to TRBJ2-7, with 7 bases matching TRBD1. V shed 0 bases, J shed 7 bases, and the junction held 9 bases outside the gene matches. CDR3 length: 14 amino acids. Per germline, CDR1 DFQATT and CDR2 SNEGSKA (reference sequence). The CDR3 protein is CSARDPGQASEQYF. The CDR3, as DNA: TGCAGTGCTAGAGATCCTGGACAGGCGTCAGAGCAGTACTTC.

Many counts were recorded for this clonotype. The chain combines TRBV25-1 with TRBJ2-7; D call uncertain. Germline loops: CDR1 MGHDK, CDR2 SYGVNS. Trimming removed 5 bases from V and 6 bases from J, with 11 bases in between. There are 12 residues in the CDR3. The CDR3 region is CASSQSRPEQYF. CDR3 coding DNA: TGTGCCAGCAGTCAGTCCCGACCCGAGCAGTACTTC.

The table lists this clonotype with a few counts. V and J are TRBV9 and TRBJ2-2; D is uncertain. CDR1 is SGDLS and CDR2 is YYNGEE in the germline V gene. There are 17 residues in the CDR3. Trimming removed 0 bases at V and 2 bases at J, with 14 bases between. CDR3 in DNA: TGTGCCAGCAGCGTAGTCCCAGGCAACACAAACACCGGGGAGCTGTTTTTT. This encodes CASSVVPGNTNTGELFF.

With regard to this clonotype: A junction end diverges from the germline sequence, so it may reflect a read error. The rearrangement uses TRBV24-1 and TRBJ1-5; 11 positions match TRBD1. This CDR3 spans 16 amino acids. Germline assignment: CDR1 KGHDR and CDR2 SFDVKD. CDR3 loop: CASSLGGTGGFQPQHF. DNA of the CDR3: TGTGCCAGCAGTTTAGGCGGGACAGGGGGTTTTCAGCCCCAGCATTTT.

This clonotype was counted ten times or more. The chain joins TRBV19 to TRBJ2-3, with D perhaps matching TRBD1 (6 bases). Germline assignment: CDR1 LNHDA and CDR2 SQIVND (reference sequence). CDR3 length: 12 amino acids. V lost 5 bases and J lost 6, with 9 bases in between. Written as DNA, the CDR3 is TGTGCCAGTAGTGACAGGTCCGATACGCAGTATTTT. Protein product: CASSDRSDTQYF.

This clonotype has only a few counts. The chain uses TRBV5-1 and TRBJ2-1; 9 positions match TRBD2. The junction had 7 bases not matched to a gene; V was cut back by 0 bases and J by 9 bases. Germline-derived CDR1 and CDR2 are SGHRS and YFSETQ. The CDR3 covers 15 residues. DNA of the CDR3: TGCGCCAGCAGCTTGGAAGTAGCGGGAGTAGGTGAGCAGTTCTTC. Translation: CASSLEVAGVGEQFF.

This clonotype was seen only a few times. The CDR3 nucleotides read TGTGCCAGCAGTTACTCTGGGGTTGACACTGAAGCTTTCTTT. This codes for CASSYSGVDTEAFF. This rearrangement joins TRBV6-5 to TRBJ1-1; D gene ambiguous. Looked up from germline, CDR1 is MNHEY and CDR2 is SVGAGI. Trimming left V 0 bases short and J 3 bases short, with 8 bases between. The CDR3 is 14 amino acids.

This clonotype was seen repeatedly, ten times or more. J is TRBJ2-6 and V is TRBV9, with D uncertain. V was shortened by 4 bases and J by 0 bases, with 11 bases between the two germline ends. The CDR3 is made up of 16 amino acids. The germline V gene encodes CDR1 SGDLS and CDR2 YYNGEE. CDR3 protein: CASSSSRPSGANVLTF. CDR3 nucleotides: TGTGCCAGCAGCAGCAGCAGGCCCTCTGGGGCCAACGTCCTGACTTTC.

The gene calls are TRBV12-5 and TRBJ1-2; D is uncertain. This CDR3 has 14 residues. CDR1 and CDR2 from the germline V gene are LGHNT and FRNRAP. The ends were cut back, 3 bases at V and 4 bases at J, with 12 bases in the middle. The CDR3 region has the DNA TGTGCTAGTGGTTTAGCCCATGCTGGCTATGGCTACACCTTC. Protein: CASGLAHAGYGYTF.

This clonotype came up a few times. V and J are TRBV7-6 and TRBJ2-2; TRBD2 matches 10 bases. V lost 4 bases, J lost 3 bases, and 8 bases stayed unmatched. The germline gives CDR1 SGHVS, CDR2 FNYEAQ. The CDR3 contains 17 residues. The CDR3 DNA sequence: TGTGCCAGCAGCTCATTCATAGCGGGGGGTCACACCGGGGAGCTGTTTTTT. Protein sequence: CASSSFIAGGHTGELFF.

This chain uses TRBV12-3 or TRBV12-4 with TRBJ2-4, with D tentatively TRBD1 (5 bases). The length of the CDR3 is 14 residues. Trimming cost V 1 base and J 8 bases, with 12 bases left between them. In nucleotides, the CDR3 is TGTGCCAGCAGTTTAGTCCCGGGCAGGGACATTCAGTACTTC. Its protein is CASSLVPGRDIQYF.

This clonotype appeared a few times. The V call is TRBV11-2, the J call TRBJ2-3; D is perhaps TRBD2 (6 bases). The CDR3 extends over 16 amino acids. The V gene lost 3 bases and the J gene lost 1 base, with 14 bases spanning the gap. Germline V gene sequence: CDR1 SGHAT, CDR2 FQNNGV. The DNA of the CDR3 is TGTGCCAGCAGCTTTTTCGCGGGAAGCGGCACAGATACGCAGTATTTT. Translated: CASSFFAGSGTDTQYF.

V is TRBV24-1 and J is TRBJ2-7, with a possible D match to TRBD2 (5 bases). There are 13 residues in the CDR3. Trimming removed 3 bases at V and 3 bases at J, with 8 bases between. Germline CDR1 reads KGHDR; CDR2 reads SFDVKD. The chain's CDR3 is CATSDRGIYEQYF. CDR3 DNA: TGTGCCACCAGTGATCGGGGAATCTACGAGCAGTACTTC.

This clonotype occurred once. The CDR3 reads CASSEYWGTESPLHF. The CDR3 DNA is TGTGCCAGCAGTGAATATTGGGGGACAGAATCACCCCTCCACTTT. V gene TRBV2 combines with J gene TRBJ1-6; 7 bases match TRBD1. V lost 2 bases and J lost 10; bases outside the gene matches: 8. Germline-derived CDR1 and CDR2 are SNHLY and FYNNEI. The length of the CDR3 is 15 residues.

The rearrangement joins TRBV2 to TRBJ1-5, with 8 bases aligning to TRBD1. The germline V gene encodes CDR1 SNHLY and CDR2 FYNNEI. CDR3 size: 15 residues. The V segment lost 2 bases and the J segment 3 bases; nucleotides outside the gene matches: 3. The CDR3 DNA follows: TGTGCCAGCAGTGAACAGGGGGCGGTCAATCAGCCCCAGCATTTT. This gives the protein CASSEQGAVNQPQHF. The full variable domain, completed using reference TRBV2 and TRBJ1-5, is EPEVTQTPSHQVTQMGQEVILRCVPISNHLYFYWYRQILGQKVEFLVSFYNNEISEKSEIFDDQFSVERPDGSNFTLKIRSTKLEDSAMYFCASSEQGAVNQPQHFGDGTRLSIL.

In its sample, this clonotype was seen a few times. The rearrangement uses TRBV20-1 and TRBJ2-7, with D perhaps matching TRBD1 (5 bases). V lost 7 bases and J lost 4, with 11 bases in between. Germline CDR1 DFQATT, CDR2 SNEGSKA (reference sequence). The CDR3 has 11 residues. The CDR3 protein is CSVRQLYEQYF. The CDR3 DNA follows: TGCAGTGTAAGACAGTTGTACGAGCAGTACTTC.

This clonotype was recorded once. A clone one base away is much larger, so this may be a read error. The rearrangement uses TRBV19 and TRBJ2-5; maybe TRBD2 (5 bases). The CDR3 runs 13 residues. CDR1 and CDR2 from the germline V gene are LNHDA and SQIVND (reference sequence). Trimming removed 2 bases from V and 9 bases from J, with 13 bases in between. The CDR3 coding sequence is TGTGCCAGTAGTATAACTCCCGAGGAGGCCCAGTACTTC. It translates to CASSITPEEAQYF. The full variable domain, its missing parts supplied by reference TRBV19 and TRBJ2-5, is DGGITQSPKYLFRKEGQNVTLSCEQNLNHDAMYWYRQDPGQGLRLIYYSQIVNDFQKGDIAEGYSVSREKKESFPLTVTSAQKNPTAFYLCASSITPEEAQYFGPGTRLLVL.

This clonotype was counted at least ten times. The chain recombines TRBV19 with TRBJ1-5, with TRBD1 as a possible D gene (6 bases). Germline V gene sequence: CDR1 LNHDA, CDR2 SQIVND (reference sequence). The CDR3 extends over 16 amino acids. Trimming removed 11 bases at V and 4 bases at J, with 24 bases between. CDR3 region: CAAGQLAVLGNQPQHF. For the CDR3, the DNA is TGTGCCGCTGGACAGTTAGCGGTCTTGGGGAATCAGCCCCAGCATTTT.

In this sample, this clonotype turned up many times. The chain links TRBV20-1 to TRBJ2-7; D ambiguous. Trimming shortened V by 2 bases and J by 5 bases, and 7 bases separated the two germline ends. Germline V gives CDR1 DFQATT, CDR2 SNEGSKA (reference sequence). CDR3 size: 11 residues. CDR3 DNA sequence: TGCAGTGCTAGAAGGAGTCACGAGCAGTACTTC. Translated, it gives CSARRSHEQYF.